These T cell receptor beta chains were read from a single sample in a study of blood T cell repertoires in COVID-19. Profiling relied on immunoSEQ multiplex PCR, and the TCRdb table lists in-frame clones only, not all of them. The table lists about 270,000 clones, roughly nine tenths of them singletons. The sample consisted of PBMCs or T cells enriched from blood (not recorded which). These TCRs come from a woman aged 18-30 years who had recovered from COVID-19. CDR3s include the opening cysteine and the closing phenylalanine or tryptophan. Fields, in order: V gene, clone size, D gene, J gene, CDR3 protein, CDR3 DNA. The D gene is left open where the match is weak. Only part of the rows carry a size: once, few, many, or a class if the clone is expanded.

v_call: TRBV15; clone_size: .; d_call: .; j_call: TRBJ1-1; cdr3_aa: CATSRDSITEAFF; cdr3_nt: TGTGCCACCAGCAGAGATTCAATCACTGAAGCTTTCTTT
v_call: TRBV25-1; clone_size: .; d_call: .; j_call: TRBJ1-2; cdr3_aa: CASSELGQHVDGYTF; cdr3_nt: TGTGCCAGCAGTGAATTAGGACAGCACGTCGATGGCTACACCTTC
v_call: TRBV11-3; clone_size: .; d_call: .; j_call: TRBJ2-3; cdr3_aa: CASSKTPTGDTQYF; cdr3_nt: TGTGCCAGCAGCAAGACCCCCACAGGGGATACGCAGTATTTT
v_call: TRBV5-6; clone_size: .; d_call: .; j_call: TRBJ1-6; cdr3_aa: CASSLGSLYNSPLHF; cdr3_nt: TGTGCCAGCAGCTTGGGATCACTCTATAATTCACCCCTCCACTTT
v_call: TRBV4-1; clone_size: few; d_call: .; j_call: TRBJ2-2; cdr3_aa: CASSQVQGVTGELFF; cdr3_nt: TGCGCCAGCAGCCAAGTCCAAGGGGTGACCGGGGAGCTGTTTTTT
v_call: TRBV7-9; clone_size: .; d_call: TRBD1; j_call: TRBJ2-7; cdr3_aa: CAGGQGIEQYF; cdr3_nt: TGTGCCGGGGGACAGGGGATCGAGCAGTACTTC
v_call: TRBV11-2; clone_size: .; d_call: TRBD2; j_call: TRBJ2-7; cdr3_aa: CASSLAGGRYEQYF; cdr3_nt: TGTGCCAGCAGTCTAGCGGGGGGCCGGTACGAGCAGTACTTC
v_call: TRBV6-5; clone_size: .; d_call: .; j_call: TRBJ2-7; cdr3_aa: CASSYRGNYEQYF; cdr3_nt: TGTGCCAGCAGTTACAGGGGTAATTACGAGCAGTACTTC
v_call: TRBV19; clone_size: .; d_call: TRBD1; j_call: TRBJ1-2; cdr3_aa: CASSIHQGGYGYTF; cdr3_nt: TGTGCCAGTAGTATCCATCAGGGGGGCTATGGCTACACCTTC
v_call: TRBV3-1/TRBV3-2; clone_size: .; d_call: TRBD1; j_call: TRBJ1-6; cdr3_aa: CASSRGQGGSPLHF; cdr3_nt: TGTGCCAGCAGCCGGGGACAGGGGGGATCACCCCTCCACTTT
v_call: TRBV4-1; clone_size: .; d_call: .; j_call: TRBJ2-2; cdr3_aa: CASSQVAGELFF; cdr3_nt: TGCGCCAGCAGCCAAGTCGCCGGGGAGCTGTTTTTT
v_call: TRBV11-2; clone_size: .; d_call: .; j_call: TRBJ1-1; cdr3_aa: CASSLERGRGNTEAFF; cdr3_nt: TGTGCCAGCAGCTTAGAACGAGGCAGGGGGAACACTGAAGCTTTCTTT
v_call: TRBV27; clone_size: .; d_call: TRBD2; j_call: TRBJ2-7; cdr3_aa: CASSHPTSGAPREQYF; cdr3_nt: TGTGCCAGCAGTCACCCGACTAGCGGGGCTCCACGGGAGCAGTACTTC
v_call: TRBV3-1/TRBV3-2; clone_size: .; d_call: .; j_call: TRBJ1-2; cdr3_aa: CASSQEALAGAYGYTF; cdr3_nt: TGTGCCAGCAGCCAAGAAGCGCTCGCGGGGGCCTATGGCTACACCTTC
v_call: TRBV4-1; clone_size: .; d_call: .; j_call: TRBJ1-5; cdr3_aa: CASSQDSIPGHPEVGNQPQHF; cdr3_nt: TGCGCCAGCAGCCAAGATTCGATTCCGGGTCACCCTGAAGTGGGCAATCAGCCCCAGCATTTT
v_call: TRBV7-9; clone_size: few; d_call: TRBD1; j_call: TRBJ1-5; cdr3_aa: CASSPVGGRGSNQPQHF; cdr3_nt: TGTGCCAGCAGCCCCGTAGGGGGCAGGGGGAGTAATCAGCCCCAGCATTTT
v_call: TRBV27; clone_size: .; d_call: .; j_call: TRBJ1-2; cdr3_aa: CASSLSTGFYGYTF; cdr3_nt: TGTGCCAGCAGTTTATCAACGGGGTTCTATGGCTACACCTTC
v_call: TRBV9; clone_size: .; d_call: .; j_call: TRBJ2-2; cdr3_aa: CASSVATGVRSTGELFF; cdr3_nt: TGTGCCAGCAGCGTAGCTACGGGGGTCCGGAGCACCGGGGAGCTGTTTTTT
v_call: TRBV18; clone_size: .; d_call: TRBD1; j_call: TRBJ2-3; cdr3_aa: CASSPNPGGSTDTQYF; cdr3_nt: TGTGCCAGCTCACCTAACCCAGGGGGCAGCACAGATACGCAGTATTTT
v_call: TRBV2; clone_size: .; d_call: TRBD1; j_call: TRBJ1-2; cdr3_aa: CASTRTGNYGYTF; cdr3_nt: TGTGCCAGCACTAGGACAGGGAACTATGGCTACACCTTC
v_call: TRBV5-1; clone_size: .; d_call: TRBD1; j_call: TRBJ1-1; cdr3_aa: CASSLGTGVSNTEAFF; cdr3_nt: TGCGCCAGCAGCCTCGGGACAGGCGTATCGAACACTGAAGCTTTCTTT
v_call: TRBV7-9; clone_size: few; d_call: TRBD1; j_call: TRBJ2-7; cdr3_aa: CASGTGNEQYF; cdr3_nt: TGTGCCAGCGGGACAGGGAACGAGCAGTACTTC
v_call: TRBV28; clone_size: .; d_call: TRBD2; j_call: TRBJ2-3; cdr3_aa: CASSLTSGGVDTQYF; cdr3_nt: TGTGCCAGCAGCCTGACTAGCGGGGGGGTCGATACGCAGTATTTT
v_call: TRBV12-3/TRBV12-4; clone_size: .; d_call: .; j_call: TRBJ2-3; cdr3_aa: CASRELGADTQYF; cdr3_nt: TGTGCCAGCAGGGAACTAGGAGCAGATACGCAGTATTTT
v_call: TRBV5-1; clone_size: .; d_call: TRBD1; j_call: TRBJ2-7; cdr3_aa: CASSQSGQGSYEQYF; cdr3_nt: TGCGCCAGCAGCCAGTCGGGACAGGGGTCCTACGAGCAGTACTTC
v_call: TRBV2; clone_size: .; d_call: .; j_call: TRBJ2-2; cdr3_aa: CASSGGLASTGELFF; cdr3_nt: TGTGCCAGCAGTGGCGGGCTAGCGAGCACCGGGGAGCTGTTTTTT
v_call: TRBV5-1; clone_size: .; d_call: .; j_call: TRBJ1-1; cdr3_aa: CASMRAGNTEAFF; cdr3_nt: TGCGCCAGCATGCGTGCGGGCAACACTGAAGCTTTCTTT
v_call: TRBV3-1/TRBV3-2; clone_size: few; d_call: TRBD1; j_call: TRBJ2-2; cdr3_aa: CASSPRTGGTGELFF; cdr3_nt: TGTGCCAGCAGCCCCCGGACAGGGGGAACCGGGGAGCTGTTTTTT
v_call: TRBV30; clone_size: few; d_call: .; j_call: TRBJ2-5; cdr3_aa: CAWSLGETQYF; cdr3_nt: TGTGCCTGGAGTCTCGGAGAGACCCAGTACTTC